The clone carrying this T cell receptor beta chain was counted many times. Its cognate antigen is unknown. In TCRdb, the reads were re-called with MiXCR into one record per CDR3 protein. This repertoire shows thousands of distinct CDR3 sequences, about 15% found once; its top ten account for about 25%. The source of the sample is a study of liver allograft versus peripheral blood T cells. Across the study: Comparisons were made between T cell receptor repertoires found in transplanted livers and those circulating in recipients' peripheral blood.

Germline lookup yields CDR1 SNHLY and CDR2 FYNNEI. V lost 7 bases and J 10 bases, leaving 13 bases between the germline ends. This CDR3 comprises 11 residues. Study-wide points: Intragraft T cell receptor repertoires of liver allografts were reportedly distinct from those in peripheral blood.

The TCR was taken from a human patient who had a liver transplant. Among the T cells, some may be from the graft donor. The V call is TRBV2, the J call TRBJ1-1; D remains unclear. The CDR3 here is CASTDVIGAFF. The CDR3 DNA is TGTGCCAGCACCGATGTAATAGGAGCTTTCTTT.